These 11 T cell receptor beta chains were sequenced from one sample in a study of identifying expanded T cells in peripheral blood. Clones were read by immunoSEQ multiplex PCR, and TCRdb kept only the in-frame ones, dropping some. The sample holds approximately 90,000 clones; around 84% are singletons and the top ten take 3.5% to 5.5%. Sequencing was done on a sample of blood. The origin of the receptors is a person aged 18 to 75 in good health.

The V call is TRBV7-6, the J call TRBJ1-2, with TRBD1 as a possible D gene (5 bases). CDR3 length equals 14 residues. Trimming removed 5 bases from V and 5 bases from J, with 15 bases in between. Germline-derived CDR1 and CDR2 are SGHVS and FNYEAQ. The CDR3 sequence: CASSPMGGDYGYTF. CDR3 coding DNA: TGTGCCAGCAGCCCCATGGGGGGGGATTATGGCTACACCTTC.

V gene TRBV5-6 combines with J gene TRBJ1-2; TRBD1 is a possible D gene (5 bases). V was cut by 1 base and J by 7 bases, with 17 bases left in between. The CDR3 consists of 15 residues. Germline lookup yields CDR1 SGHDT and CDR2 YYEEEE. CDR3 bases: TGTGCCAGCAGCTTGAGTCAGGGACCTGCGAGTGGCTACACCTTC. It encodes CASSLSQGPASGYTF.

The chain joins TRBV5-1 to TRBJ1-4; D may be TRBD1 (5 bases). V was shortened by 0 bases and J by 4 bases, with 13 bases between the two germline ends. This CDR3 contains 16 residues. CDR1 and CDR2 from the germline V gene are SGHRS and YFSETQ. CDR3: CASSLAPAGNNEKLFF. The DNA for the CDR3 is TGCGCCAGCAGCTTGGCCCCCGCAGGGAATAATGAAAAACTGTTTTTT.

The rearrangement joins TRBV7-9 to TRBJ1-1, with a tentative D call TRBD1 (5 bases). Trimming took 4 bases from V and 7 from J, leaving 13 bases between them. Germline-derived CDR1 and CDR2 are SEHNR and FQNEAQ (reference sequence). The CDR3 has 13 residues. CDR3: CASSSGTAYEAFF. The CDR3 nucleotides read TGTGCCAGCAGCTCCGGGACGGCTTATGAAGCTTTCTTT.

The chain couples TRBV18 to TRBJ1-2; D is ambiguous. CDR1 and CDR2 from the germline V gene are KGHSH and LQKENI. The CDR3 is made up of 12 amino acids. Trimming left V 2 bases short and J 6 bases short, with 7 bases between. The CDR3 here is CASSPGQNGYTF. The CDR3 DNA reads TGTGCCAGCTCACCAGGCCAGAATGGCTACACCTTC.

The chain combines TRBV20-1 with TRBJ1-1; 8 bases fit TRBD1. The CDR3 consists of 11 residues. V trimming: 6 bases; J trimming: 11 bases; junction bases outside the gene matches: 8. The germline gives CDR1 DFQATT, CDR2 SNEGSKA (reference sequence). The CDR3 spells CSALGQGRAFF. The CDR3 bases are TGCAGTGCCCTCGGACAGGGAAGGGCTTTCTTT.

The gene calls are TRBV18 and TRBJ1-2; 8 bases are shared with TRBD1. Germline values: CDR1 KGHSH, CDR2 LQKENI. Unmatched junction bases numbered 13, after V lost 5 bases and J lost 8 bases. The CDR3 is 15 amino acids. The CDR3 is CASSFGTGSSGGYTF. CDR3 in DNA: TGTGCCAGCTCATTTGGGACAGGAAGCTCAGGAGGCTACACCTTC.

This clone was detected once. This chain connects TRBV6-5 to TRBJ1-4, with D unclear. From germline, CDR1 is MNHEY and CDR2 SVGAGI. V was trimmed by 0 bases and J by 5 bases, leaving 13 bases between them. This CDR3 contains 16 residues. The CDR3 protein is CASSYSPRADNEKLFF. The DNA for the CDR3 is TGTGCCAGCAGTTACTCCCCCCGGGCTGACAATGAAAAACTGTTTTTT.

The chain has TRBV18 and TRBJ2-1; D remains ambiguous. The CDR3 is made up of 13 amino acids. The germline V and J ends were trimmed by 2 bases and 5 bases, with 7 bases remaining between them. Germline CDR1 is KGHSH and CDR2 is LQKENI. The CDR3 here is CASSPTPDNEQFF. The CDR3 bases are TGTGCCAGCTCACCAACGCCAGACAATGAGCAGTTCTTC.

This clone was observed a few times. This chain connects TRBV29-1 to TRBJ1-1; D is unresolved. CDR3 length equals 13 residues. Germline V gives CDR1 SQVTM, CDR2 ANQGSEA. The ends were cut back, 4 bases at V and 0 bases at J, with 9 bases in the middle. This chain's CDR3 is CSVVLRLNTEAFF. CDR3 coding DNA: TGCAGCGTTGTATTACGATTGAACACTGAAGCTTTCTTT.

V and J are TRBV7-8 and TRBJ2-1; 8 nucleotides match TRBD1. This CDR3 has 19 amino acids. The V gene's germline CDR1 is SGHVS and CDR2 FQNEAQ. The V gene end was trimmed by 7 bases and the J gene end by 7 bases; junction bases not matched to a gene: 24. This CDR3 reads CASTRLRIGQGRSWNEQFF. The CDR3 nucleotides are TGTGCCAGCACAAGACTCCGCATTGGACAGGGACGGAGTTGGAATGAGCAGTTCTTC. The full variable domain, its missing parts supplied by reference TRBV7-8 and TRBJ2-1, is GAGVSQSPRYKVAKRGQDVALRCDPISGHVSLFWYQQALGQGPEFLTYFQNEAQLDKSGLPSDRFFAERPEGSVSTLKIQRTQQEDSAVYLCASTRLRIGQGRSWNEQFFGPGTRLTVL.